Presented here are 15 T cell receptor beta chains from one specimen sequenced in a study of T cells in localized non-small cell lung cancer. Only in-frame clones appear in the TCRdb table, and some are missing; sequencing was by immunoSEQ multiplex PCR. The table shows around 100,000 clones, with around 90% occurring only once. Sequencing used peripheral blood, obtained before any cancer treatment. The receptor set was obtained from a man aged 40 to 70 with stage I squamous cell lung carcinoma.

This chain connects TRBV7-2 to TRBJ2-1; D could derive from TRBD1 or TRBD2 (5 bases each). The CDR3 sequence is 19 residues long. CDR1 is SGHTA and CDR2 is FQGNSA in the germline V gene. V was clipped by 1 base and J by 0 bases, with 19 bases between them. This CDR3 reads CASSLVYIGGSSSYNEQFF. The CDR3 DNA follows: TGTGCCAGCAGCTTAGTGTATATTGGGGGATCAAGCTCCTACAATGAGCAGTTCTTC. Combining the CDR3 with reference TRBV7-2 and TRBJ2-1 gives the whole variable domain GAGVSQSPSNKVTEKGKDVELRCDPISGHTALYWYRQSLGQGLEFLIYFQGNSAPDKSGLPSDRFSAERTGGSVSTLTIQRTQQEDSAVYLCASSLVYIGGSSSYNEQFFGPGTRLTVL.

The genes are TRBV19 and TRBJ1-5; D is unresolved. The CDR3 is made up of 15 amino acids. V was cut by 6 bases and J by 4 bases, with 16 bases left in between. Germline-derived CDR1 and CDR2 are LNHDA and SQIVND (reference sequence). The CDR3 DNA follows: TGTGCCAGTAGCGGTGATGGCCCCATAAATCAGCCCCAGCATTTT. Protein product: CASSGDGPINQPQHF.

The chain joins TRBV14 to TRBJ2-7, with TRBD2 matching over 13 bases. Germline CDR1 reads SGHDN; CDR2 reads FVKESK. This CDR3 has 16 residues. V dropped 3 bases and J dropped 4; count of bases not matched to a gene: 6. In DNA form, the CDR3 reads TGTGCCAGCAGCCAGGGACTAGCGGGGAGCGGGTACGAGCAGTACTTC. Translated, it gives CASSQGLAGSGYEQYF.

This clone was detected only once. J is TRBJ2-5 and V is TRBV19, with 14 bases aligning to TRBD2. The CDR3 totals 14 residues. Germline V gives CDR1 LNHDA, CDR2 SQIVND (reference sequence). J lost 7 bases, V lost 9 bases, and 7 bases had no gene match. The CDR3 here is CASGTSGGRGTQYF. The CDR3 DNA reads TGTGCCAGCGGGACTAGCGGGGGAAGGGGGACCCAGTACTTC. The whole variable domain, remainder taken from reference TRBV19 and TRBJ2-5, is DGGITQSPKYLFRKEGQNVTLSCEQNLNHDAMYWYRQDPGQGLRLIYYSQIVNDFQKGDIAEGYSVSREKKESFPLTVTSAQKNPTAFYLCASGTSGGRGTQYFGPGTRLLVL.

The V call is TRBV7-2, the J call TRBJ2-7; D might be TRBD2 (7 bases). From germline, CDR1 is SGHTA and CDR2 FQGNSA. The length of the CDR3 is 14 residues. Trimming stripped 10 bases from V and 2 bases from J, with 18 bases between. The CDR3 spells CATSMGGAPYEQYF. As DNA, the CDR3 is TGTGCCACCTCCATGGGGGGGGCCCCCTACGAGCAGTACTTC.

The count of this clone is one. The chain employs TRBV20-1 and TRBJ2-1; D not resolved. V dropped 6 bases and J dropped 8 bases, with 11 bases sitting between them. In germline, CDR1 is DFQATT, CDR2 SNEGSKA (reference sequence). The CDR3 has 11 residues. Here the CDR3 DNA reads TGCAGTGCACGCCGCCGGGATGAGCAGTTCTTC. Translating it yields CSARRRDEQFF.

The chain joins TRBV5-6 to TRBJ2-2; 8 nucleotides line up with TRBD1. From germline, CDR1 is SGHDT and CDR2 YYEEEE. J was trimmed by 4 bases and V by 3 bases; bases with no gene match: 5. This CDR3 has 15 amino acids. CDR3 sequence: CASSSWTGSTGELFF. Here the CDR3 DNA reads TGTGCCAGCAGCTCTTGGACAGGGAGCACCGGGGAGCTGTTTTTT.

The chain has TRBV19 and TRBJ2-2; D may be TRBD2 (6 bases). Germline V gives CDR1 LNHDA, CDR2 SQIVND (reference sequence). V lost 4 bases to trimming and J lost 3 bases, with 15 bases between them. This CDR3 has 16 residues. Here the CDR3 DNA reads TGTGCCAGTAGTACATCACAGAGGAGGGACACCGGGGAGCTGTTTTTT. Translating it yields CASSTSQRRDTGELFF.

This clone appeared once. This chain links TRBV2 with TRBJ2-2; 7 nucleotides agree with TRBD1. J gave up 5 bases and V 6 bases, and 6 bases lay outside the gene matches. There are 14 residues in the CDR3. The germline CDR1 and CDR2 sequences are SNHLY and FYNNEI. This CDR3 is CASRGTALTGELFF. The CDR3 nucleotides are TGTGCCAGCAGGGGGACAGCTTTAACCGGGGAGCTGTTTTTT.

V usage is TRBV5-1 and J usage is TRBJ2-3; a weak D match, TRBD2 (5 bases). Trimming removed 2 bases at V and 4 bases at J, with 14 bases between. Germline V gene data show CDR1 as SGHRS and CDR2 as YFSETQ. The CDR3 has 15 amino acids. The CDR3 nucleotides are TGCGCCAGCAGCTTTTTCGGACTTAACGCAGATACGCAGTATTTT. Protein: CASSFFGLNADTQYF. Filled out from reference TRBV5-1 and TRBJ2-3, the complete variable domain reads KAGVTQTPRYLIKTRGQQVTLSCSPISGHRSVSWYQQTPGQGLQFLFEYFSETQRNKGNFPGRFSGRQFSNSRSEMNVSTLELGDSALYLCASSFFGLNADTQYFGPGTRLTVL.

The chain recombines TRBV19 with TRBJ2-2; TRBD2 matches at 8 bases. The CDR3 contains 16 residues. Germline V gene sequence: CDR1 LNHDA, CDR2 SQIVND (reference sequence). The V and J ends lost 4 bases and 6 bases, in that order; junction bases with no gene match: 10. This CDR3 is CASSNVAGRHPGELFF. The CDR3 nucleotides read TGTGCCAGTAGTAACGTAGCGGGGCGCCATCCCGGGGAGCTGTTTTTT.

This clone was found a few times. This chain links TRBV19 with TRBJ1-1; D possibly corresponds to TRBD1 (6 bases). The CDR3 is made up of 14 amino acids. V gave up 3 bases and J gave up 6 bases, with 14 bases separating them. Germline assignment: CDR1 LNHDA and CDR2 SQIVND (reference sequence). CDR3 protein: CASSIRQAGAEAFF. The CDR3 DNA reads TGTGCCAGTAGTATCCGACAGGCCGGCGCTGAAGCTTTCTTT.

The rearrangement joins TRBV20-1 to TRBJ2-3; D uncertain. V dropped 4 bases and J dropped 4 bases, with 6 bases sitting between them. The CDR3 covers 11 residues. Germline CDR1 is DFQATT and CDR2 is SNEGSKA (reference sequence). The CDR3 is CSATLADTQYF. CDR3 nucleotide sequence: TGCAGTGCTACCCTAGCAGATACGCAGTATTTT.

The chain carries TRBV5-1 and TRBJ2-7; 7 bases are shared with TRBD2. Germline V lookup: CDR1 SGHRS, CDR2 YFSETQ. After removal of 0 bases from V and 2 bases from J, the junction contained 2 bases not matched to a gene. The CDR3 runs 14 residues. Written as DNA, the CDR3 is TGCGCCAGCAGCTTGGGCGGGGGTCCCTACGAGCAGTACTTC. Translating gives CASSLGGGPYEQYF.

The chain recombines TRBV5-5 with TRBJ1-6; D ambiguous. Trimming took off 1 base at V and 7 bases at J, with 15 bases between the two ends. The CDR3 contains 16 residues. Germline values: CDR1 SGHKS, CDR2 YYEKEE (reference sequence). The DNA of the CDR3 is TGTGCCAGCAGCTTGACGGATAGCCTTTTGAATTCACCCCTCCACTTT. Protein product: CASSLTDSLLNSPLHF.